The following is a T cell receptor (beta chain) sequence with its context. The V end was cut by 8 bases, the J end by 3 bases, with 16 bases between. Germline V gives CDR1 LNHDA, CDR2 SQIVND (reference sequence). The CDR3 is 14 amino acids. The sample belongs to a study of T cells after yellow fever vaccination. TCRdb itself ran the 5' RACE reads through MiXCR, one entry per CDR3 protein. Of roughly 500,000 distinct CDR3 sequences listed, around 21% are singletons. The TCR comes from a man between 25 and 39 years old who received the YFV17D yellow fever vaccine. The sequencing here drew on PBMCs, taken 15 days after the yellow fever booster vaccination. V is TRBV19 and J is TRBJ2-5; no definite D call. CDR3 nucleotides: TGTGCCAGTCGGCTAGGAGCCGGAGAAGAGACCCAGTACTTC. This translates into CASRLGAGEETQYF. Looking up the rest from reference TRBV19 and TRBJ2-5 gives the full variable domain: DGGITQSPKYLFRKEGQNVTLSCEQNLNHDAMYWYRQDPGQGLRLIYYSQIVNDFQKGDIAEGYSVSREKKESFPLTVTSAQKNPTAFYLCASRLGAGEETQYFGPGTRLLVL.